Presented here are 18 T cell receptor beta chains from one specimen sequenced in a study of blood T cell repertoires in COVID-19. The repertoire was sequenced with immunoSEQ multiplex PCR; TCRdb's copy has only in-frame clones and lacks some. Among around 21,000 clones listed, less than 85% were seen once. The sample taken for sequencing was peripheral blood. These receptors all stem from a man older than 75 with acute or convalescent COVID-19.

This clone has a single count. The rearrangement links TRBV12-3 or TRBV12-4 to TRBJ1-5; 7 nucleotides align to TRBD1. The CDR3 spans 12 residues. Trimming took 5 bases from V and 6 from J; bases not matched to a gene: 1. The CDR3 here is CASSDRVQPQHF. CDR3 coding DNA: TGTGCCAGCAGTGACAGGGTTCAGCCCCAGCATTTT.

The gene calls are TRBV28 and TRBJ2-7; 9 nucleotides align to TRBD1. The CDR3 covers 13 residues. Germline V gives CDR1 MDHEN, CDR2 SYDVKM. The V segment lost 6 bases and the J segment 3 bases; nucleotides outside the gene matches: 3. Written as DNA, the CDR3 is TGTGCCAGCAGCCGACAGGGGGGCTACGAGCAGTACTTC. Amino acid sequence: CASSRQGGYEQYF. Using reference TRBV28 and TRBJ2-7 for the parts outside the CDR3, the full variable domain is DVKVTQSSRYLVKRTGEKVFLECVQDMDHENMFWYRQDPGLGLRLIYFSYDVKMKEKGDIPEGYSVSREKKERFSLILESASTNQTSMYLCASSRQGGYEQYFGPGTRLTVT.

The count of this clone is one. The chain is built from TRBV6-6 and TRBJ2-2; possibly TRBD1 for D (5 bases). Germline V CDR1 and CDR2: MNHNY, SVGAGI (reference sequence). The CDR3 is 14 amino acids. The V gene lost 1 base and the J gene lost 4 bases, with 7 bases spanning the gap. DNA for the CDR3: TGTGCCAGCAGTTACTACAGGAGCACCGGGGAGCTGTTTTTT. Protein product: CASSYYRSTGELFF.

This chain links TRBV7-9 with TRBJ1-2, with TRBD1 identical over 7 bases. Germline V gene data show CDR1 as SEHNR and CDR2 as FQNEAQ (reference sequence). The J segment lost 4 bases and the V segment lost 11 bases, leaving 7 bases of the junction unmatched. This CDR3 contains 12 residues. The CDR3 protein is CAGLTGVYGYTF. The CDR3 nucleotides are TGTGCCGGCTTAACAGGGGTCTATGGCTACACCTTC.

The rearrangement joins TRBV5-1 to TRBJ1-1; 11 bases fit TRBD1. Germline loops: CDR1 SGHRS, CDR2 YFSETQ. The CDR3 sequence is 15 residues long. V was clipped by 3 bases and J by 5 bases; unmatched bases: 6. DNA of the CDR3: TGCGCCAGCAGCTGGGGGACAGGGGGAGTTACTGAAGCTTTCTTT. It is translated as CASSWGTGGVTEAFF.

The genes are TRBV7-9 and TRBJ1-1; a weak D match, TRBD1 (5 bases). The CDR3 spans 13 residues. Trimming took 5 bases from V and 8 from J, leaving 15 bases between them. CDR1 SEHNR and CDR2 FQNEAQ come from the germline V gene (reference sequence). CDR3 sequence (DNA): TGTGCCAGCAGCCCTACAGGAAGGATCGAAGCTTTCTTT. Its translation: CASSPTGRIEAFF. Full variable domain (missing parts from reference TRBV7-9 and TRBJ1-1): DTGVSQNPRHKITKRGQNVTFRCDPISEHNRLYWYRQTLGQGPEFLTYFQNEAQLEKSRLLSDRFSAERPKGSFSTLEIQRTEQGDSAMYLCASSPTGRIEAFFGQGTRLTVV.

The count of this clone is one. The chain has TRBV7-8 and TRBJ1-1; D may be TRBD1 (6 bases). Germline V lookup: CDR1 SGHVS, CDR2 FQNEAQ. The CDR3 is 14 amino acids. V shed 5 bases and J shed 7 bases, with 17 bases lying between them. DNA of the CDR3: TGTGCCAGCAGCCCCGCGGCGGGCAGGGGTGAAGCTTTCTTT. Translation gives CASSPAAGRGEAFF.

The chain is built from TRBV19 and TRBJ2-3; 7 bases fit TRBD2. This CDR3 spans 15 amino acids. Losses at the gene ends were 5 bases for V and 1 base for J; bases not matched to a gene: 6. The germline CDR1 and CDR2 sequences are LNHDA and SQIVND (reference sequence). The CDR3, as DNA: TGTGCCAGTAGTCTAACCGCGGGAGGCACAGATACGCAGTATTTT. Protein product: CASSLTAGGTDTQYF.

About this clone itself: A junction boundary mismatches the germline segment, possibly from a read error. The chain uses TRBV9 and TRBJ2-1, with D unclear. The CDR3 length is 14 residues. The germline gives CDR1 SGDLS, CDR2 YYNGEE. The CDR3 sequence: CASSPYDSNNEQFF. In DNA, the CDR3 is TGTGCCAGCAGCCCCTACGACTCCAACAATGAGCAGTTCTTC.

The chain carries TRBV29-1 and TRBJ2-2, with TRBD2 matching 9 bases. Germline CDR1 SQVTM, CDR2 ANQGSEA. The CDR3 is 18 residues long. With V trimmed by 1 base and J by 0 bases, 9 bases remained unmatched. CDR3 nucleotide sequence: TGCAGCGTTGAAGCCCCCCTAAGGACTAGCGCGAACACCGGGGAGCTGTTTTTT. Translation gives CSVEAPLRTSANTGELFF.

The CDR3 here is CASSQIRNTGELFF. DNA for the CDR3: TGTGCCAGCAGCCAAATCAGGAACACCGGGGAGCTGTTTTTT. V gene TRBV3-1 (or the pseudogene TRBV3-2) combines with J gene TRBJ2-2; no clear D. V lost 2 bases to trimming and J lost 1 base, with 5 bases between them. The CDR3 length is 14 residues. Germline CDR1 reads LGHDT; CDR2 reads YNNKEL (reference sequence).

The table lists this clone with a few counts. The chain recombines TRBV19 with TRBJ1-6, with TRBD1 as a possible D gene (5 bases). V shed 10 bases and J shed 4 bases, with 17 bases lying between them. CDR1 LNHDA and CDR2 SQIVND come from the germline V gene (reference sequence). The CDR3 totals 15 residues. The DNA of the CDR3 is TGTGCCACTTCGGGTGGGGCACCTTATAATTCACCCCTCCACTTT. It is translated as CATSGGAPYNSPLHF. The entire variable domain, with the rest obtained from reference TRBV19 and TRBJ1-6, is as follows: DGGITQSPKYLFRKEGQNVTLSCEQNLNHDAMYWYRQDPGQGLRLIYYSQIVNDFQKGDIAEGYSVSREKKESFPLTVTSAQKNPTAFYLCATSGGAPYNSPLHFGNGTRLTVT.

This clone occurred a few times. For the CDR3, the DNA is TGTGCCAGCAGTGACTTCCCCCGGAGGGAACAGAGTGAAGCTTTCTTT. Its translation is CASSDFPRREQSEAFF. The rearrangement joins TRBV6-4 to TRBJ1-1; D gene unclear. V lost 1 base to trimming and J lost 7 bases, with 19 bases between them. The CDR3 runs 16 residues. Looked up from germline, CDR1 is MRHNA and CDR2 is SNTAGT.

This clone was seen more than once but under ten times. CDR3 bases: TGCGCCAGCAGCCACAGGGACAGCCCCCACTATGGCTACACCTTC. Translation gives CASSHRDSPHYGYTF. The V and J genes are TRBV4-1 and TRBJ1-2; 7 bases fit TRBD1. CDR3 length: 15 residues. The V and J ends lost 3 bases and 3 bases, in that order; junction bases with no gene match: 7. CDR1 is MGHRA, CDR2 YSYEKL, per germline.

The chain recombines TRBV6-2 or TRBV6-3 with TRBJ2-1; 8 nucleotides line up with TRBD2. Looked up from germline, CDR1 is MNHEY and CDR2 is SVGEGT. V gave up 2 bases and J gave up 8 bases; unmatched junction bases: 11. This CDR3 comprises 16 residues. CDR3 DNA sequence: TGTGCCAGCAGTTACGTAAGGACGGGACTAGTCGATGAGCAGTTCTTC. This sequence encodes CASSYVRTGLVDEQFF.

V and J are TRBV14 and TRBJ2-7; tentatively, D is TRBD2 (5 bases). The CDR3 length is 13 residues. Germline V gives CDR1 SGHDN, CDR2 FVKESK. Trimming removed 4 bases at V and 1 base at J, with 8 bases between. The CDR3 reads CASSPSWSYEQYF. The CDR3 DNA is TGTGCCAGCAGCCCTAGCTGGTCCTACGAGCAGTACTTC.

This clone appeared a few times. The chain couples TRBV5-1 to TRBJ1-3; TRBD1 matches 7 bases. The germline gives CDR1 SGHRS, CDR2 YFSETQ. CDR3 length: 14 amino acids. The V segment lost 4 bases and the J segment 3 bases; nucleotides outside the gene matches: 4. Written as DNA, the CDR3 is TGCGCCAGCAGCCCCGGGACAGATGGAAACACCATATATTTT. Amino acid sequence: CASSPGTDGNTIYF.

This chain uses TRBV28 with TRBJ2-7; D might be TRBD2 (6 bases). CDR3 length: 15 amino acids. Between the trimmed V and J ends, which lost 4 bases and 3 bases, there was a span of 16 bases. The germline V gene has CDR1 MDHEN and CDR2 SYDVKM. This CDR3 reads CASSSGGTQNYEQYF. The DNA for the CDR3 is TGTGCCAGCAGTTCTGGCGGGACGCAGAACTACGAGCAGTACTTC.